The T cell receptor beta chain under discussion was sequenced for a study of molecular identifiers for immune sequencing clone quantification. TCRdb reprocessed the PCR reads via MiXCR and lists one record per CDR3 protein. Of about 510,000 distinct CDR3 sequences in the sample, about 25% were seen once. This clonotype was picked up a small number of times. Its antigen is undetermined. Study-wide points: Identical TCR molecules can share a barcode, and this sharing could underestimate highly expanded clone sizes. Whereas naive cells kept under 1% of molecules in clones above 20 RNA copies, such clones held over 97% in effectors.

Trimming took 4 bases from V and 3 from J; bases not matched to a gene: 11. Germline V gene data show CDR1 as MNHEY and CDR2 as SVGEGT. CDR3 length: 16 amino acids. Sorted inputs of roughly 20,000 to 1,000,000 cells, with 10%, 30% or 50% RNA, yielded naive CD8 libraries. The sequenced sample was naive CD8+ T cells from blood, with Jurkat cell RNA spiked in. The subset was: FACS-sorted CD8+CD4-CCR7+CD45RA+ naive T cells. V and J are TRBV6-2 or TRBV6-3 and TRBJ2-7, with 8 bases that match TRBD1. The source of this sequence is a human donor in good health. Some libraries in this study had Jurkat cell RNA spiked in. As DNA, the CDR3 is TGTGCCAGCAGTTTTAGGAGGACAGGGATCCTCTACGAGCAGTACTTC. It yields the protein CASSFRRTGILYEQYF.